Below, one T cell receptor (beta chain) is given with its context. Method: immunoSEQ multiplex PCR; TCRdb's copy keeps in-frame clones and lacks some. The sample holds fewer than 700,000 clones, about 89% seen once. Patients from Seattle were sampled longitudinally, starting during active infection. CDR3 size: 13 residues. Germline CDR1 and CDR2: SGDLS and YYNGEE. Trimming removed 4 bases from V and 4 bases from J, with 10 bases in between. This entry is derived from a study of blood T cell repertoires in COVID-19. Overall study context: Some COVID-19 samples were acute and others convalescent; all came from the United States, Italy and Spain. The cDNA or gDNA used as material had been derived from T cells, B-cell-depleted T cells, or PBMCs.

The sequence derives from a woman aged 50 to 60 with COVID-19, enrolled during active disease. The V and J genes are TRBV9 and TRBJ2-3; D not certain. The sample was peripheral blood. The CDR3: CASSPTYSDTQYF. The CDR3 bases are TGTGCCAGCAGCCCTACCTATTCAGATACGCAGTATTTT.